The sequence of this TCR beta chain was determined in a study of post-analysis software for immune sequencing data. This clonotype was picked up a small number of times. The antigen remains unidentified. V was shortened by 1 base and J by 2 bases, with 6 bases between the two germline ends. Germline lookup yields CDR1 SQVTM and CDR2 ANQGSEA. This CDR3 region has 12 residues. Study-level results: Elevated frequency relative to controls characterized several TRBV segments in patients, TRBV5-6, TRBV5-1 and TRBV20-1 among them. People with multiple sclerosis had a significantly lower normalized Chao1 diversity than controls did.

cDNA libraries for TCR beta contained unique molecular identifiers. TCRdb independently ran MiXCR on the PCR reads; one entry per CDR3 protein. The sample records about 500,000 distinct CDR3 sequences, roughly 46% being singletons. The sample comprised blood. The clonotype comes from a girl aged 5-17 years with multiple sclerosis. The gene calls are TRBV29-1 and TRBJ2-7, with D tentatively TRBD2 (5 bases). CDR3 loop: CSVEGETYEQYF. The CDR3 region has the DNA TGCAGCGTTGAAGGGGAGACCTACGAGCAGTACTTC.